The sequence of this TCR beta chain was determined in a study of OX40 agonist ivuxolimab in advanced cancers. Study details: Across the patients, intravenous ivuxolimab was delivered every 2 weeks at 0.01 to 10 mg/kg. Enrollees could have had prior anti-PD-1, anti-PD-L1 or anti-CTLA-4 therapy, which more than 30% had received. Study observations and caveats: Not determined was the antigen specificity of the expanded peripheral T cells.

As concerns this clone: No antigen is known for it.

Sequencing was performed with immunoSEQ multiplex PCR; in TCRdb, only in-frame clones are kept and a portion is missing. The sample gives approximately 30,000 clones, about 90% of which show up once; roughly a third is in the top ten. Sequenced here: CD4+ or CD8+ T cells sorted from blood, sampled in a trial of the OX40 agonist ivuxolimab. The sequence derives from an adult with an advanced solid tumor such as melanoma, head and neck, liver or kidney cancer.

The CDR3 bases are TGTGCCAGCAGCCCCTGGACAGGGGGGAACACTGAAGCTTTCTTT. Translated, it gives CASSPWTGGNTEAFF. The chain recombines TRBV7-9 with TRBJ1-1; 10 positions agree with TRBD1. The CDR3 spans 15 residues. With V trimmed by 5 bases and J by 1 base, 4 bases remained unmatched. CDR1 is SEHNR and CDR2 is FQNEAQ in the germline V gene (reference sequence).